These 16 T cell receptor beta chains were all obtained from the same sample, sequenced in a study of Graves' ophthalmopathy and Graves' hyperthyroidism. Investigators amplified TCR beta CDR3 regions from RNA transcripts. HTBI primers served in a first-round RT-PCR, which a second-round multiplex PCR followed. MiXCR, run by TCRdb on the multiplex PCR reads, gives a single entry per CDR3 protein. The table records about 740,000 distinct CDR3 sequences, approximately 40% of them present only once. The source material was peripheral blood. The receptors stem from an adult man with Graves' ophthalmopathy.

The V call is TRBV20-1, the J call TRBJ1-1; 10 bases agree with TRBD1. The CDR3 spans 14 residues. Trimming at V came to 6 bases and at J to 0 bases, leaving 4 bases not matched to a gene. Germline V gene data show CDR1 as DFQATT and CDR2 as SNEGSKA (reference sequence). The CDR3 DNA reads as TGCAGTGCGGGGGGGACAGGGGTGAACACTGAAGCTTTCTTT. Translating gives CSAGGTGVNTEAFF.

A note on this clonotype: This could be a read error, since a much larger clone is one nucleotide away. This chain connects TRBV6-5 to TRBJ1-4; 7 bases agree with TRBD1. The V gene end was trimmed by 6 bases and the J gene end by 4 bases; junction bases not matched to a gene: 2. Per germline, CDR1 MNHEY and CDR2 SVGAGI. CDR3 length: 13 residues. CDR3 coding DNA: TGTGCCAGCAGGGGACAGTATAATGAAAAACTGTTTTTT. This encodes CASRGQYNEKLFF.

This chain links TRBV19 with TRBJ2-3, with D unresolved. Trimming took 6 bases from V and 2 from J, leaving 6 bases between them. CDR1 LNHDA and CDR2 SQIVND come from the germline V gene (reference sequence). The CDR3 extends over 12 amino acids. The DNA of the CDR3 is TGTGCCAGTAGAAGTTACACAGATACGCAGTATTTT. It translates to CASRSYTDTQYF.

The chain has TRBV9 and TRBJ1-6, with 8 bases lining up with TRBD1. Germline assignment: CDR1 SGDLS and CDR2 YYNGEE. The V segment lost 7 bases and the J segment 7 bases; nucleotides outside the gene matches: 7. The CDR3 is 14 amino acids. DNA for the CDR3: TGTGCCAGCTCAAGGGACAGGAGGAATTCACCCCTCCACTTT. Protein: CASSRDRRNSPLHF.

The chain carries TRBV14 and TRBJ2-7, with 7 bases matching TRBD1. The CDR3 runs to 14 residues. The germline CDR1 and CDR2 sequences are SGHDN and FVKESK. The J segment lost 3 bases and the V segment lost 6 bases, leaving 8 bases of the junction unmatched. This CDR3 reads CASSEYRGYYEQYF. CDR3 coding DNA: TGTGCCAGCAGTGAATACAGGGGATACTACGAGCAGTACTTC.

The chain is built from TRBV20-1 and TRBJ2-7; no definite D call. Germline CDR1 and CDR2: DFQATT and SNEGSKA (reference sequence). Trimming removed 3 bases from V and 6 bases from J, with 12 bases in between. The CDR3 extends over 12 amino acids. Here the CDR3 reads CSARDGRGEQYF. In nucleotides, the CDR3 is TGCAGTGCTAGGGACGGGCGTGGCGAGCAGTACTTC.

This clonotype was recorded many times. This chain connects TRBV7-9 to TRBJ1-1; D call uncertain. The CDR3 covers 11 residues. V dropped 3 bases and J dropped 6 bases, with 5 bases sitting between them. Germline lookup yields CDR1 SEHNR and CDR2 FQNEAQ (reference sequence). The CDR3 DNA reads TGTGCCAGCAGCTTCGGGGCTGAAGCTTTCTTT. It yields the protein CASSFGAEAFF.

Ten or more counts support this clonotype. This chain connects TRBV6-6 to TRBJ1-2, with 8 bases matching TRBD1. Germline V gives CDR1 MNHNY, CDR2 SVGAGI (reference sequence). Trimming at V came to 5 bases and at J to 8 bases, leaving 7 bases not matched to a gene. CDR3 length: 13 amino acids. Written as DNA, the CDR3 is TGTGCCAGCAGTAATGGACAGGGTGGAGGCTACACCTTC. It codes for CASSNGQGGGYTF.

CDR3 DNA: TGTGCCGCTGGTCGGGGCAATGAGCAGTTCTTC. Its protein is CAAGRGNEQFF. The chain carries TRBV2 and TRBJ2-1, with D possibly being TRBD2 (5 bases). The V end was cut by 11 bases, the J end by 6 bases, with 11 bases between. The CDR3 spans 11 residues. Germline values: CDR1 SNHLY, CDR2 FYNNEI.

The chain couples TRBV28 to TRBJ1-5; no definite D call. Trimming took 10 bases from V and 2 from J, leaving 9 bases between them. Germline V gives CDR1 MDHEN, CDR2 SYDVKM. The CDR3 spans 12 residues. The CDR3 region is CAIDSGNQPQHF. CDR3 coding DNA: TGTGCCATTGATAGCGGCAATCAGCCCCAGCATTTT.

This CDR3 is CSAKGVNSILNTEAFF. The CDR3, as DNA: TGCAGTGCTAAAGGGGTAAATTCCATATTGAACACTGAAGCTTTCTTT. The genes are TRBV20-1 and TRBJ1-1; TRBD1 might be the D (5 bases). The CDR3 runs 16 residues. Germline lookup yields CDR1 DFQATT and CDR2 SNEGSKA (reference sequence). Deletions cut 4 bases from V and 0 bases from J, with 18 bases between.

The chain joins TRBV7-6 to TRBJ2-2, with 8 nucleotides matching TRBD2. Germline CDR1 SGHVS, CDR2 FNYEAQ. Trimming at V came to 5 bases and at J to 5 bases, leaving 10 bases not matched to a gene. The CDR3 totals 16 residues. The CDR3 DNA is TGTGCCAGCAGCCCGGGGGGGGGCCTTGGGACCGGGGAGCTGTTTTTT. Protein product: CASSPGGGLGTGELFF.

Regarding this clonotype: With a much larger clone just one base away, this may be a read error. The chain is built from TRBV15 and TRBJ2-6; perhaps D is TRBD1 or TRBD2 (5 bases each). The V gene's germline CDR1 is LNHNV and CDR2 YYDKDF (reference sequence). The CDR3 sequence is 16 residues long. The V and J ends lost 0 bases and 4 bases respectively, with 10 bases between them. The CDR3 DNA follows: TGTGCCACCAGCAGAGACCTGAGGGACGGGGCCAACGTCCTGACTTTC. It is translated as CATSRDLRDGANVLTF.

Written as DNA, the CDR3 is TGCAGCGTTGACCGGCAAAACTCAGCGGGACAGGGGTTGTACGAGCAGTACTTC. This translates into CSVDRQNSAGQGLYEQYF. The rearrangement uses TRBV29-1 and TRBJ2-7, with TRBD1 identical over 10 bases. CDR3 length equals 18 residues. CDR1 and CDR2 from the germline V gene are SQVTM and ANQGSEA. V lost 3 bases and J lost 4; bases outside the gene matches: 18.

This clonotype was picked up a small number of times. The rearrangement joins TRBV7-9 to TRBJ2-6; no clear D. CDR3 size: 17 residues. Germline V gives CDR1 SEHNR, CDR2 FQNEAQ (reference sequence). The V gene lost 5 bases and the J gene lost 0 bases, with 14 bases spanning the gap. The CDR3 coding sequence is TGTGCCAGCAGCCAAGCCGGGTGGGGCTCTGGGGCCAACGTCCTGACTTTC. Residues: CASSQAGWGSGANVLTF.

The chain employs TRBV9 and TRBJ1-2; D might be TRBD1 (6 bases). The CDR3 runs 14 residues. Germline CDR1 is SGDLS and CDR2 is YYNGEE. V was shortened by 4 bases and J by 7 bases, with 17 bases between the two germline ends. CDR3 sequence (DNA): TGTGCCAGCAGCCAAAGACGGGACAATGGTGGCTACACCTTC. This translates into CASSQRRDNGGYTF. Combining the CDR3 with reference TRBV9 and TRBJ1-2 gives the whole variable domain DSGVTQTPKHLITATGQRVTLRCSPRSGDLSVYWYQQSLDQGLQFLIQYYNGEERAKGNILERFSAQQFPDLHSELNLSSLELGDSALYFCASSQRRDNGGYTFGSGTRLTVV.